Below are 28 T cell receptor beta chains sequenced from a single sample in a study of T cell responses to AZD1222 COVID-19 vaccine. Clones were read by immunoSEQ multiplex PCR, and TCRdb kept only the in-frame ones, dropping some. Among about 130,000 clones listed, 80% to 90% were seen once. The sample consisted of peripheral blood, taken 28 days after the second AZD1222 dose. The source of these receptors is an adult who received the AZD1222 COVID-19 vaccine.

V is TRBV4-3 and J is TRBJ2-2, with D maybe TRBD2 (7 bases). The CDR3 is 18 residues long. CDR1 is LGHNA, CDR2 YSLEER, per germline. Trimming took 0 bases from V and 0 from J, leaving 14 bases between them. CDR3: CASSQDRGGGTNTGELFF. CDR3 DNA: TGCGCCAGCAGCCAAGATCGGGGCGGGGGCACGAACACCGGGGAGCTGTTTTTT.

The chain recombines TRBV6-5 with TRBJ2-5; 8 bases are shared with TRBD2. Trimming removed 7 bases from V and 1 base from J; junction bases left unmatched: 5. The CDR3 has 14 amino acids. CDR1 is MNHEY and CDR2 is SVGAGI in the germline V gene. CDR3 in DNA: TGTGCCAGCAACCGAGCGGGGGCCCAAGAGACCCAGTACTTC. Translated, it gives CASNRAGAQETQYF.

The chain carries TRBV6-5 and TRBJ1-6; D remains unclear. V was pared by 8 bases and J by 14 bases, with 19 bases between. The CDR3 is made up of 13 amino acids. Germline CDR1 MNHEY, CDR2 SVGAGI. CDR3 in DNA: TGTGCCAGCGAGACCGGGAGGTCTGAGGCCCTCCACTTT. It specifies CASETGRSEALHF.

This chain's CDR3 is CASSQGDRRGEKLFF. The CDR3 DNA reads TGTGCCAGCAGCCAAGGGGACAGGCGGGGTGAAAAACTGTTTTTT. The V call is TRBV13, the J call TRBJ1-4; 8 bases are a match to TRBD1. Germline assignment: CDR1 PRHDT and CDR2 FYEKMQ (reference sequence). CDR3 length: 15 amino acids. With 5 bases clipped from V and 7 bases from J, the junction kept 9 bases outside the gene matches.

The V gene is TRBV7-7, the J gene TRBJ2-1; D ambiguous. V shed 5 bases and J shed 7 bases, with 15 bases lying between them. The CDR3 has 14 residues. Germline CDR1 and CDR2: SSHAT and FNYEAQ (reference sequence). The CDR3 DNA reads TGTGCCAGCAGCGTATCACCGGGTAGTAATGAGCAGTTCTTC. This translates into CASSVSPGSNEQFF.

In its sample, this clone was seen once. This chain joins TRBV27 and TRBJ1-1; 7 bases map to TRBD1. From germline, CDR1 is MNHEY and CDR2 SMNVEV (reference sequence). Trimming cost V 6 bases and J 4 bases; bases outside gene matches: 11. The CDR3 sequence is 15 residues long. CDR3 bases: TGTGCCAGCAGACCTTACAGGGGAGAGAGCACTGAAGCTTTCTTT. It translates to CASRPYRGESTEAFF.

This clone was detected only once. CDR3 bases: TGTGCCAGCAGCTTAGACAGGGGGCGAGAAAAACTGTTTTTT. Translation: CASSLDRGREKLFF. This chain connects TRBV11-2 to TRBJ1-4; 8 bases match TRBD1. This CDR3 has 14 residues. V shed 0 bases and J 8 bases; nucleotides not matched to a gene: 2. Germline CDR1 SGHAT, CDR2 FQNNGV.

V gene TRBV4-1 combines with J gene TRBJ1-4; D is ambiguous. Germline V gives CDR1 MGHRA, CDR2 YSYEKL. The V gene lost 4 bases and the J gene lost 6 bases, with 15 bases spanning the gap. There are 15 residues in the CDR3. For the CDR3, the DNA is TGCGCCAGCAGCCCCGGACTCTCGAAGGATGAAAAACTGTTTTTT. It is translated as CASSPGLSKDEKLFF.

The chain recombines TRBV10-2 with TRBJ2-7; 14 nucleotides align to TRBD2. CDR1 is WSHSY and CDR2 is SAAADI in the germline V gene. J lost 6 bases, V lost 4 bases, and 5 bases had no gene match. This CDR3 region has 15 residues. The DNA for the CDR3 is TGCGCCAGCAGTGGGGGACTAGCGGGAGCAGGCGAGCAGTACTTC. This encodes CASSGGLAGAGEQYF.

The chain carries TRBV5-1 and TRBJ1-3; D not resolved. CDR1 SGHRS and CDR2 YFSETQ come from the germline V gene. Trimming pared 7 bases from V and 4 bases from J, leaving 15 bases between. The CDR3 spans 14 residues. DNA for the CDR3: TGCGCCAGCTCCCAGACCCTTGGGGGAAACACCATATATTTT. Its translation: CASSQTLGGNTIYF.

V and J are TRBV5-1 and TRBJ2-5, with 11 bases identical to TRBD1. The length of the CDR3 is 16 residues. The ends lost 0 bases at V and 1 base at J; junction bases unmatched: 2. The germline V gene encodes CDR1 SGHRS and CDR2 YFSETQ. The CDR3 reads CASSLVGTGGQETQYF. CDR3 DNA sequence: TGCGCCAGCAGCTTGGTCGGGACAGGGGGCCAAGAGACCCAGTACTTC.

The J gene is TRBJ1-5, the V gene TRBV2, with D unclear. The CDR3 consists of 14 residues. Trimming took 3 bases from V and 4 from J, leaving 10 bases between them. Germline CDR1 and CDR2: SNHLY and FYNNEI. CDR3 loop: CASSEEGWNQPQHF. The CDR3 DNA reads TGTGCCAGCAGTGAGGAGGGATGGAATCAGCCCCAGCATTTT. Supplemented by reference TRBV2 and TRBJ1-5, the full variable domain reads EPEVTQTPSHQVTQMGQEVILRCVPISNHLYFYWYRQILGQKVEFLVSFYNNEISEKSEIFDDQFSVERPDGSNFTLKIRSTKLEDSAMYFCASSEEGWNQPQHFGDGTRLSIL.

CDR3 DNA sequence: TGCGCCAGCAGCCAGACAGGGGATGGAAACACCATATATTTT. It specifies CASSQTGDGNTIYF. The chain couples TRBV4-1 to TRBJ1-3, with TRBD1 matching over 8 bases. Germline V gene sequence: CDR1 MGHRA, CDR2 YSYEKL. J was trimmed by 3 bases and V by 3 bases; bases with no gene match: 1. The CDR3 extends over 14 amino acids.

CDR3 nucleotide sequence: TGTGCCAGCAGCTCGCGGTTGGGACAGGGGGGCCCAGATACGCAGTATTTT. Its protein is CASSSRLGQGGPDTQYF. The J gene is TRBJ2-3, the V gene TRBV7-9, with 11 bases fitting TRBD1. CDR1 and CDR2 (germline): SEHNR, FQNEAQ (reference sequence). This CDR3 is 17 amino acids long. V was pared by 4 bases and J by 4 bases, with 10 bases of the junction left unmatched.

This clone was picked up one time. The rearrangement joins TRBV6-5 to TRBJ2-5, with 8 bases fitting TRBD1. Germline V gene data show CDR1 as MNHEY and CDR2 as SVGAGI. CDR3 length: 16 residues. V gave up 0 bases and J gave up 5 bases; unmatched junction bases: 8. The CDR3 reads CASSYSRRTGWETQYF. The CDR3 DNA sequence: TGTGCCAGCAGTTACTCGAGACGGACAGGGTGGGAGACCCAGTACTTC.

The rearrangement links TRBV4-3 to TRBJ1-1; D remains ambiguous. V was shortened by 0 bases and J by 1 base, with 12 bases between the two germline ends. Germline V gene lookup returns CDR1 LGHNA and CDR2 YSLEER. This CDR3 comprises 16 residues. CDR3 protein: CASSQEYQAGNTEAFF. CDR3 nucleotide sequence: TGCGCCAGCAGCCAAGAATACCAGGCCGGGAACACTGAAGCTTTCTTT.

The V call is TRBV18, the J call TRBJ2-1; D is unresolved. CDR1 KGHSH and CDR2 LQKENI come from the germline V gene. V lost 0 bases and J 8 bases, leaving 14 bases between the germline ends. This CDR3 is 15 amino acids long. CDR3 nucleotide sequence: TGTGCCAGCTCACCACCCCAGACTCCAGGAGATGAGCAGTTCTTC. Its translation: CASSPPQTPGDEQFF.

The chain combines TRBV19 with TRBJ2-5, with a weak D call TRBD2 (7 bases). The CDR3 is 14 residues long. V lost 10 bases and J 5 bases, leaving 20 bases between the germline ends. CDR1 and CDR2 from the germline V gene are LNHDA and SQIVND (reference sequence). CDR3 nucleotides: TGTGCCACCGGAGGGGGGGGAGGCACCGAGACCCAGTACTTC. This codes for CATGGGGGTETQYF.

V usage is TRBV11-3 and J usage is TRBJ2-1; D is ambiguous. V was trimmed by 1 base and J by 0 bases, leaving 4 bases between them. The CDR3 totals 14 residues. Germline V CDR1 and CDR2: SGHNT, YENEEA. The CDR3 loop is CASSLGFSYNEQFF. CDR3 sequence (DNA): TGTGCCAGCAGCTTAGGTTTCTCCTACAATGAGCAGTTCTTC.

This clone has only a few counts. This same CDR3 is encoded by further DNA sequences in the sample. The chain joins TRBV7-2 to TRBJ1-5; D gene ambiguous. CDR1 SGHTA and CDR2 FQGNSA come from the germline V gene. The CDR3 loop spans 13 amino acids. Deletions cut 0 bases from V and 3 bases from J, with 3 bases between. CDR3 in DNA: TGTGCCAGCAGCTTAGCCCTCAATCAGCCCCAGCATTTT. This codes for CASSLALNQPQHF.

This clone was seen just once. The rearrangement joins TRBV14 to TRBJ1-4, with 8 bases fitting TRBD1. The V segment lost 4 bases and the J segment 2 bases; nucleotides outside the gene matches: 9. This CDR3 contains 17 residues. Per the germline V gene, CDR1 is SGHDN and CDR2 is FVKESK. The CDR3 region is CASSPRGRGRTNEKLFF. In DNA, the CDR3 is TGTGCCAGCAGCCCCAGGGGGCGCGGTAGGACTAATGAAAAACTGTTTTTT.

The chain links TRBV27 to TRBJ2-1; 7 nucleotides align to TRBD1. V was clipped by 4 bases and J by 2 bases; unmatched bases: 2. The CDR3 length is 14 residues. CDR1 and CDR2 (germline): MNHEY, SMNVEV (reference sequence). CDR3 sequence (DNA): TGTGCCAGCAGTTGGGACAGAACCTACAATGAGCAGTTCTTC. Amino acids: CASSWDRTYNEQFF.

The DNA for the CDR3 is TGTGCCAGCAGCTTGGGACCGAACCCCGTATCCTACGAGCAGTACTTC. As protein: CASSLGPNPVSYEQYF. The V gene is TRBV5-5, the J gene TRBJ2-7; no reliable D call. This CDR3 has 16 residues. Trimming removed 0 bases at V and 1 base at J, with 14 bases between. CDR1 and CDR2 (germline): SGHKS, YYEKEE (reference sequence).

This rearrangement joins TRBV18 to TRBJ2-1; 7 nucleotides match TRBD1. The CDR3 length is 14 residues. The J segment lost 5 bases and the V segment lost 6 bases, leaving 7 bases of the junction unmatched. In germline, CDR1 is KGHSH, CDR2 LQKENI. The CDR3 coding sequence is TGTGCCAGCTCGGACGGACAGGCGGACAATGAGCAGTTCTTC. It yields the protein CASSDGQADNEQFF.

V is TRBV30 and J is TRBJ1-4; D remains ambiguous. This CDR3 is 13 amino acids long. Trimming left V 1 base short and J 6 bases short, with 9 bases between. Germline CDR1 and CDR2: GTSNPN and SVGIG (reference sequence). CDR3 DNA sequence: TGTGCCTGGAGTGAGGGTGTTGATGAAAAACTGTTTTTT. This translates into CAWSEGVDEKLFF.

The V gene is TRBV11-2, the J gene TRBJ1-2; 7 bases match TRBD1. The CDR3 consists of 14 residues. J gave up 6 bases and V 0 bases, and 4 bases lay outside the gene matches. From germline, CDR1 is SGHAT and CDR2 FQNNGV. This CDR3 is CASSLDKGADGYTF. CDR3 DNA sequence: TGTGCCAGCAGCTTAGATAAGGGGGCTGATGGCTACACCTTC. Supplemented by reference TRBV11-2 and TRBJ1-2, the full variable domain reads EAGVAQSPRYKIIEKRQSVAFWCNPISGHATLYWYQQILGQGPKLLIQFQNNGVVDDSQLPKDRFSAERLKGVDSTLKIQPAKLEDSAVYLCASSLDKGADGYTFGSGTRLTVV.

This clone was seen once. CDR3 residues: CSASLGLSSDTQYF. The CDR3 DNA reads TGCAGTGCTAGTCTCGGGCTATCGTCAGATACGCAGTATTTT. The chain combines TRBV20-1 with TRBJ2-3; D uncertain. V dropped 3 bases and J dropped 4 bases, with 14 bases sitting between them. The CDR3 is 14 amino acids. Germline CDR1 and CDR2: DFQATT and SNEGSKA (reference sequence).

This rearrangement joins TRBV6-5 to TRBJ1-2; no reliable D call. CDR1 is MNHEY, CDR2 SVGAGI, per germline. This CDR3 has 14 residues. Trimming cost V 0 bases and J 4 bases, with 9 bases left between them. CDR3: CASSYSRQAYGYTF. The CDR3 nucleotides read TGTGCCAGCAGTTACTCGAGGCAGGCCTATGGCTACACCTTC.